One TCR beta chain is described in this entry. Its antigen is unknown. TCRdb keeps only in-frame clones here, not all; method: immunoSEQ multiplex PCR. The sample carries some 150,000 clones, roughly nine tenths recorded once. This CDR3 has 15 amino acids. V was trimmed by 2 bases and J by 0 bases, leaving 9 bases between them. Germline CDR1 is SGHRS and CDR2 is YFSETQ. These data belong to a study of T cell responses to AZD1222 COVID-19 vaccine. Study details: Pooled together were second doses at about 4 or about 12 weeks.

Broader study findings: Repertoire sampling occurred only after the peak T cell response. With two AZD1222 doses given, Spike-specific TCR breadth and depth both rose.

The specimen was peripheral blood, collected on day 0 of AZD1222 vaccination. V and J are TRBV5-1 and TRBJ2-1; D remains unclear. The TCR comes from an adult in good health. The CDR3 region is CASSLSGYSYNEQFF. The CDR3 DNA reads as TGCGCCAGCAGCTTATCTGGTTACTCCTACAATGAGCAGTTCTTC.